The clone carrying this TCR beta chain came up a few times. The sample comes from a study of T cells in Graves' hyperthyroidism and ophthalmopathy. Germline V gene sequence: CDR1 DFQATT, CDR2 SNEGSKA (reference sequence). The V and J ends lost 0 bases and 5 bases, in that order; junction bases with no gene match: 9. The CDR3 contains 18 residues. RNA transcripts provided the source from which TCR beta CDR3 regions were amplified. The HTBI primer set served for first-round RT-PCR of the TCR CDR3. From the multiplex PCR reads, TCRdb called clonotypes with MiXCR, one entry per CDR3 protein. The sample has more than 300,000 distinct CDR3 sequences, 14% seen once.

This chain connects TRBV20-1 to TRBJ2-3; 15 bases are shared with TRBD2. This clonotype was obtained from a woman aged 55-75 years with Graves' hyperthyroidism. Specimen: blood. CDR3 DNA: TGCAGTGCTAGAGATTGGACTAGCGGGAGGGCCTTTGGAGATACGCAGTATTTT. Amino acids: CSARDWTSGRAFGDTQYF.